This T cell receptor (beta chain) was captured in a study of CD8+CD57+ T cells in acquired aplastic anemia. Study-wide context: DNA per sorted CD4+ or CD8+ sample ranged about 0.2 to 30 ug, averaging 3.2 ug.

Flow cytometry had shown expanded CD8+CD57+ cells in the patients chosen for sequencing. Germline assignment: CDR1 LNHDA and CDR2 SQIVND (reference sequence). The CDR3 has 14 residues. Losses at the gene ends were 5 bases for V and 4 bases for J; bases not matched to a gene: 3. The template for TCR beta VDJ and CDR3 sequence profiling was genomic DNA. Using its own MiXCR run on the reads, TCRdb lists one record per CDR3 protein. The sample holds about 160,000 distinct CDR3 sequences; around 48% are singletons and the top ten take about 3%. The chain combines TRBV19 with TRBJ2-3, with 10 bases fitting TRBD2. Sequencing used sorted CD4+, CD8+, or CD8+CD57+ T cells (not recorded which) from PBMCs. The TCR originated in a human donor with aplastic anemia. The CDR3 DNA follows: TGTGCCAGTAGTCAAGCGGGGGGGCCAGATACGCAGTATTTT. Residues: CASSQAGGPDTQYF.